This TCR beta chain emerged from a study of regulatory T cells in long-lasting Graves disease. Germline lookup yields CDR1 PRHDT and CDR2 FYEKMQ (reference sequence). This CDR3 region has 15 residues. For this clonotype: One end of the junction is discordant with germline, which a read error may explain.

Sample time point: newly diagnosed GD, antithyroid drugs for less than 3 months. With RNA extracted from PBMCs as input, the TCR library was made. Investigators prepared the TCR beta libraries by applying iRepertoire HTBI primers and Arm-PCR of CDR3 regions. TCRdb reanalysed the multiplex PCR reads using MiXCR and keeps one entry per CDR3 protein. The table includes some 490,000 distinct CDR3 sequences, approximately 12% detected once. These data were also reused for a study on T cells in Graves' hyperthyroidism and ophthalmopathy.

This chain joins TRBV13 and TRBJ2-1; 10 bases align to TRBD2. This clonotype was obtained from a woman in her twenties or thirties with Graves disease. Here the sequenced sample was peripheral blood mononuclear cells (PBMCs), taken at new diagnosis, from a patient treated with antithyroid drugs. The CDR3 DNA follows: TGTGCCAGCAGCCGGGGACTAGCGCGACTCAATGGGCAGTTCTTC. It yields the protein CASSRGLARLNGQFF.